This note documents a single T cell receptor (beta chain) sequence. Its binding antigen is unknown. Qualities for individual bases were not recorded, and no much larger clone is one base off. V loses 5 bases of germline sequence and J loses 2 bases, and the interval between the two ends is 12 bases. Reading the germline V gene gives CDR1 SNHLY and CDR2 FYNNEI. The CDR3, cysteine through phenylalanine, is 14 amino acids long. The kept DNA is CDR3 alone, 42 bases in frame from the first base. All of the isolated RNA was reverse transcribed with the High Capacity cDNA Reverse Transcription Kit, so expressed TCRB transcripts were sequenced. Naive, central memory and regulatory T cell samples underwent deep immunoSEQ sequencing, averaging around 3.7 million total reads per sample. After sorted cells were lysed in RLT buffer, RNA was extracted with DNase-treated RNeasy Micro or Mini kits, with the choice depending on cell number. Each cell subset was processed on its own to prevent cross-contamination, while patient and healthy donor samples were processed together. The immunoSEQ multiplex PCR was used to amplify TCRB sequences from cDNA, generating 87-bp fragments that spanned the CDR3 region. Sequencing of the amplicons was performed on the Illumina HiSeq platform. In the paper's pipeline: PCR bias was corrected computationally using synthetic template baselines, and reads within Hamming distance 2 were collapsed, with unmergeable singletons discarded. Reads were aligned against IMGT to assign V, D and J genes, CDR3 length and insertions or deletions at six rearrangement sites. Within each subset, clonotype counts were normalized to sorted cell number, after which true diversity and Gini coefficients were computed with the tcR R package. Repertoire sharing was quantified using the overlap coefficient calculated on TCRB nucleotide sequences. Out-of-frame TCRB sequences from naive cells were analyzed as a proxy for the pre-selection repertoire. TCRdb stores this immuneACCESS table with in-frame sequences only. Part of the clones is absent; in the studies checked, under half of the shortfall reflects unresolved V genes, and no reason is known for the rest. V, J and clone size were drawn from that table, and D and trimming were deduced from the DNA. The sample table shows about 620,000 clones, and roughly a sixth are seen once. Of the sample, approximately 0.099% is held by the ten largest clones.

This entry is derived from a study of beta chain features in type 1 diabetes listed by TCRdb under 2018. Broadly, across the study: Mean age, gender distribution, total cell number and subset yield were not different between patients and healthy donors. Across all samples, around 100 million sorted cells were examined, and cell number per subset correlated strongly with RNA yield. In the study, TCRB repertoires of sorted circulating CD4+ T cell subsets from recently diagnosed type 1 diabetes patients were compared with those of matched healthy donors. Regulatory and stem cell-like memory subsets were isolated from only 8 patients and 8 healthy donors, whereas naive and central memory subsets came from all 28 donors.

Each donor gave one peripheral blood draw, averaging roughly 100 mL, which was collected into heparinised tubes. Naive, central memory, regulatory and stem cell-like memory CD4+ T cells were sorted on a BD FACSAria II using a panel including CD45RO, CCR7, CD25, CD127, CD95 and CD27. All sorted populations exceeded 95% purity. Right away, PBMCs were isolated by Lymphoprep density gradient centrifugation and were stained directly, with no culture step. To minimize batch effects, samples were stained and sorted in pairs, one healthy donor with one patient per experiment. The investigation overall reported the following: Naive, central memory and regulatory TCRB repertoires appeared more similar among patients than among healthy donors. Because cDNA was sequenced instead of genomic DNA, highly expressing activated cells could be over-represented, though the groups showed no difference in activation or CD3 levels. A moderate but significant shortening of TCRB CDR3 length was observed in type 1 diabetes patients in all four CD4+ subsets. HLA sub-analyses involved small numbers of individuals, so any influence of HLA type on TCRB rearrangement remained unresolved. Fewer insertions and more nucleotide deletions at VDJ recombination sites were observed in patients with type 1 diabetes, implying thymic rearrangement abnormalities. Shorter templates might be favored by PCR, yet because patient and control samples were amplified and corrected together, any such skew would affect both groups equally.

Sequencing was performed on naive CD4+ T cells from blood. The sample's cell subset or site label is to be understood as: true naive CD4+ T cells. This receptor was taken from a man aged 18 to 35 in good health. This chain is built from TRBV2 and TRBJ1-2; TRBD1 is a weak D gene call, 6 bases matching. For the CDR3, the sequence is CASSTGTMNYGYTF. The bases are TGTGCCAGCAGTACCGGGACAATGAACTATGGCTACACCTTC.